This T cell receptor beta chain was obtained from a study of blood T cell repertoires in COVID-19. In the study overall: From T cells, B-cell-depleted T cells, or PBMCs came the material, which was cDNA or gDNA.

One Seattle source followed patients from active infection through their disease course. How the authors handled the data: Reference gene primer amplification yielded estimated nucleated cell counts. This table comes from immunoSEQ multiplex PCR, and its TCRdb copy is limited to in-frame clones, with some not included. Clone size and the V and J calls come from that table; the DNA yielded D and trimming. The sample records around 180,000 clones, roughly 81% being singletons. Germline CDR1 and CDR2: SGHRS and YFSETQ. The CDR3 has 11 residues. The V gene lost 5 bases and the J gene lost 8 bases, with 7 bases spanning the gap. This clone came up a few times.

This clonotype originated in a woman older than 75 with COVID-19, enrolled during active disease. V and J are TRBV5-1 and TRBJ2-2; D remains unclear. The source material was peripheral blood. The CDR3 DNA sequence: TGCGCCAGCAGGGTCCGGGGGGAGCTGTTTTTT. The encoded protein is CASRVRGELFF.